Below, 22 T cell receptor beta chains from the same sample are listed, as sequenced in a study of blood T cell repertoires in COVID-19. Sequencing was performed with immunoSEQ multiplex PCR; in TCRdb, only in-frame clones are kept and a portion is missing. The data hold about 500,000 clones, with roughly 89% observed a single time. Sequencing input: peripheral blood. These receptors originate from a man younger than 35 with COVID-19, enrolled during active disease.

The V gene is TRBV4-1, the J gene TRBJ2-1; D is perhaps TRBD2 (5 bases). V dropped 1 base and J dropped 0 bases, with 10 bases sitting between them. The CDR3 consists of 16 residues. The germline CDR1 and CDR2 sequences are MGHRA and YSYEKL. The CDR3 loop is CASSQGSGSSYNEQFF. CDR3 nucleotides: TGCGCCAGCAGCCAAGGAAGCGGCAGCTCCTACAATGAGCAGTTCTTC.

The rearrangement joins TRBV5-1 to TRBJ2-7; 12 nucleotides agree with TRBD1. This CDR3 is 15 amino acids long. The junction had 4 bases not matched to a gene; V was cut back by 4 bases and J by 2 bases. Germline V gives CDR1 SGHRS, CDR2 YFSETQ. The CDR3: CASSPGTGGPYEQYF. Written as DNA, the CDR3 is TGCGCCAGCAGCCCCGGGACAGGGGGCCCCTACGAGCAGTACTTC.

This chain uses TRBV14 with TRBJ2-6; D call uncertain. CDR3 length equals 13 residues. Germline assignment: CDR1 SGHDN and CDR2 FVKESK. The ends were cut back, 8 bases at V and 1 base at J, with 6 bases in the middle. The CDR3 coding sequence is TGTGCCAGCCAAAAATCTGGGGCCAACGTCCTGACTTTC. Translated, it gives CASQKSGANVLTF.

The chain employs TRBV7-3 and TRBJ2-1; TRBD1 matches at 9 bases. The CDR3 spans 14 residues. The germline gives CDR1 SGHTA, CDR2 FQGTGA. V lost 5 bases and J lost 15; bases outside the gene matches: 14. The DNA for the CDR3 is TGTGCCAGCAGCCCCGGGACAGGGAGTGGTCGGGCGTTCTTC. Translated, it gives CASSPGTGSGRAFF.

This clone was found once. The chain uses TRBV7-9 and TRBJ1-4; D remains ambiguous. Looked up from germline, CDR1 is SEHNR and CDR2 is FQNEAQ (reference sequence). This CDR3 has 14 amino acids. Trimming took off 8 bases at V and 8 bases at J, with 18 bases between the two ends. This CDR3 is CASSTEGSSEKLFF. The CDR3 nucleotides read TGTGCCAGCTCTACGGAGGGTTCAAGCGAAAAACTGTTTTTT.

The CDR3 region has the DNA TGTGCCAGCAGCCACTGGGTTCGAGGGACAGTCACCGGGGAGCTGTTTTTT. Translated, it gives CASSHWVRGTVTGELFF. This chain uses TRBV3-1 (or the pseudogene TRBV3-2) with TRBJ2-2; 7 bases are shared with TRBD1. The CDR3 contains 17 residues. The trim removed 3 bases at V and 4 bases at J, leaving 11 bases unmatched. The V gene's germline CDR1 is LGHDT and CDR2 YNNKEL (reference sequence).

The gene calls are TRBV7-9 and TRBJ1-1; 10 bases match TRBD1. Germline values: CDR1 SEHNR, CDR2 FQNEAQ (reference sequence). This CDR3 has 15 amino acids. The V and J ends lost 5 bases and 0 bases, in that order; junction bases with no gene match: 3. CDR3 amino acids: CASSGDRGLNTEAFF. The CDR3 DNA follows: TGTGCCAGCAGCGGCGACAGGGGGCTGAACACTGAAGCTTTCTTT. Full variable domain (remainder filled in from reference TRBV7-9 and TRBJ1-1): DTGVSQNPRHKITKRGQNVTFRCDPISEHNRLYWYRQTLGQGPEFLTYFQNEAQLEKSRLLSDRFSAERPKGSFSTLEIQRTEQGDSAMYLCASSGDRGLNTEAFFGQGTRLTVV.

Concerning this clone itself: Other nucleotide sequences from this sample produce the same CDR3. The chain links TRBV6-6 to TRBJ2-1; 8 positions agree with TRBD2. CDR3 size: 14 residues. Losses at the gene ends were 5 bases for V and 4 bases for J; bases not matched to a gene: 4. Germline V gene sequence: CDR1 MNHNY, CDR2 SVGAGI (reference sequence). The CDR3 loop is CASSSGGLYNEQFF. CDR3 DNA sequence: TGTGCCAGCAGTAGCGGGGGATTATACAATGAGCAGTTCTTC.

The chain carries TRBV19 and TRBJ1-5; possibly TRBD1 for D (5 bases). Germline CDR1 and CDR2: LNHDA and SQIVND (reference sequence). The CDR3 is 13 amino acids. The V and J ends lost 5 bases and 7 bases respectively, with 12 bases between them. As DNA, the CDR3 is TGTGCCAGTAGTTTAGGGGCGAGACAGCCCCAGCATTTT. Translated, it gives CASSLGARQPQHF.

This clone came up a few times. The chain uses TRBV2 and TRBJ2-1; D is unresolved. The CDR3 is 15 amino acids. Germline CDR1 is SNHLY and CDR2 is FYNNEI. With 7 bases removed from V and 7 bases from J, the gap between germline ends came to 20 bases. The CDR3 bases are TGTGCCAGCAAACGGAAGGAAGGATCGAGGAATGAGCAGTTCTTC. This translates into CASKRKEGSRNEQFF.

This clone has just one count. This rearrangement joins TRBV24-1 to TRBJ2-7, with D perhaps TRBD1 (5 bases). Trimming took off 4 bases at V and 6 bases at J, with 15 bases between the two ends. This CDR3 contains 14 residues. From germline, CDR1 is KGHDR and CDR2 SFDVKD. CDR3 coding DNA: TGTGCCACCAGTGACTCCAACCCAGGGTCCGAGCAGTACTTC. Amino acids: CATSDSNPGSEQYF.

The rearrangement uses TRBV6-5 and TRBJ2-1; TRBD1 aligns across 7 bases. J was trimmed by 1 base and V by 6 bases; bases with no gene match: 6. Germline V gives CDR1 MNHEY, CDR2 SVGAGI. The CDR3 runs 15 residues. DNA for the CDR3: TGTGCCAGCAGCCAGGGACAGCAATCCTACAATGAGCAGTTCTTC. This gives the protein CASSQGQQSYNEQFF.

This clone came up a few times. The chain couples TRBV6-6 to TRBJ2-5, with 9 positions matching TRBD2. CDR1 and CDR2 from the germline V gene are MNHNY and SVGAGI (reference sequence). With V trimmed by 7 bases and J by 0 bases, 3 bases remained unmatched. There are 14 residues in the CDR3. The CDR3 loop is CASMSGGNQETQYF. CDR3 nucleotide sequence: TGTGCCAGCATGAGCGGGGGGAACCAAGAGACCCAGTACTTC.

The chain has TRBV29-1 and TRBJ2-3, with D perhaps matching TRBD2 (6 bases). Germline values: CDR1 SQVTM, CDR2 ANQGSEA. The CDR3 has 14 amino acids. The ends were cut back, 2 bases at V and 1 base at J, with 10 bases in the middle. Here the CDR3 reads CSVELLARTDTQYF. The CDR3 nucleotides read TGCAGCGTTGAACTGCTAGCGCGCACAGATACGCAGTATTTT.

The V and J genes are TRBV25-1 and TRBJ1-2; D uncertain. CDR1 is MGHDK and CDR2 is SYGVNS in the germline V gene. CDR3 length: 16 residues. The V end was cut by 3 bases, the J end by 2 bases, with 16 bases between. The CDR3 DNA sequence: TGTGCCAGCAGTGACTCCCCCGCGTGGTCGAACTATGGCTACACCTTC. Translated, it gives CASSDSPAWSNYGYTF.

The chain couples TRBV7-8 to TRBJ2-3; maybe TRBD2 (6 bases). CDR1 and CDR2 from the germline V gene are SGHVS and FQNEAQ. The length of the CDR3 is 15 residues. Trimming took off 3 bases at V and 5 bases at J, with 15 bases between the two ends. The CDR3 region is CASSLRSGVLDTQYF. CDR3 bases: TGTGCCAGCAGCTTGCGGTCGGGAGTTCTAGATACGCAGTATTTT.

This rearrangement joins TRBV2 to TRBJ1-5, with TRBD1 as a possible D gene (5 bases). CDR1 SNHLY and CDR2 FYNNEI come from the germline V gene. The CDR3 has 15 residues. Trimming took off 2 bases at V and 2 bases at J, with 10 bases between the two ends. The CDR3 is CASSERLGGNQPQHF. CDR3 nucleotides: TGTGCCAGCAGTGAACGTTTAGGGGGCAATCAGCCCCAGCATTTT.

V gene TRBV12-5 combines with J gene TRBJ1-1; perhaps TRBD1 as D (5 bases). The ends were cut back, 2 bases at V and 0 bases at J, with 22 bases in the middle. The germline V gene has CDR1 LGHNT and CDR2 FRNRAP. The CDR3 is made up of 19 amino acids. CDR3 sequence reads: CASGLQWGSIGSMNTEAFF. CDR3 bases: TGTGCTAGTGGTTTGCAATGGGGCAGTATAGGATCAATGAACACTGAAGCTTTCTTT.

The chain couples TRBV7-9 to TRBJ2-7, with 10 bases fitting TRBD1. Per the germline V gene, CDR1 is SEHNR and CDR2 is FQNEAQ (reference sequence). Trimming at V came to 1 base and at J to 5 bases, leaving 5 bases not matched to a gene. The length of the CDR3 is 15 residues. The CDR3 is CASSLDWDRGDEQYF. The CDR3 DNA follows: TGTGCCAGCAGCTTAGACTGGGACAGGGGTGACGAGCAGTACTTC.

This sequence joins TRBV19 and TRBJ1-6; 8 bases agree with TRBD1. In germline, CDR1 is LNHDA, CDR2 SQIVND (reference sequence). The trim removed 4 bases at V and 9 bases at J, leaving 5 bases unmatched. This CDR3 is 14 amino acids long. Here the CDR3 reads CASSTRGLGSPLHF. CDR3 DNA sequence: TGTGCCAGTAGTACCAGGGGGCTGGGTTCACCCCTCCACTTT.

This clone was recorded at least ten times. The chain recombines TRBV30 with TRBJ1-1; the D gene is possibly TRBD1 (6 bases). This CDR3 region has 15 residues. Germline V CDR1 and CDR2: GTSNPN, SVGIG (reference sequence). V was shortened by 3 bases and J by 3 bases, with 17 bases between the two germline ends. DNA for the CDR3: TGTGCCTGGAGGCCTCCACAGGGATCCCACACTGAAGCTTTCTTT. Its translation: CAWRPPQGSHTEAFF.

The chain recombines TRBV11-1 with TRBJ2-1; 7 bases align to TRBD2. The CDR3 contains 15 residues. The J segment lost 4 bases and the V segment lost 3 bases, leaving 6 bases of the junction unmatched. Germline CDR1 SGHAT, CDR2 FQDESV (reference sequence). The CDR3 here is CASSLGTTFYNEQFF. The CDR3 DNA is TGTGCCAGCAGCTTGGGGACTACGTTTTACAATGAGCAGTTCTTC.